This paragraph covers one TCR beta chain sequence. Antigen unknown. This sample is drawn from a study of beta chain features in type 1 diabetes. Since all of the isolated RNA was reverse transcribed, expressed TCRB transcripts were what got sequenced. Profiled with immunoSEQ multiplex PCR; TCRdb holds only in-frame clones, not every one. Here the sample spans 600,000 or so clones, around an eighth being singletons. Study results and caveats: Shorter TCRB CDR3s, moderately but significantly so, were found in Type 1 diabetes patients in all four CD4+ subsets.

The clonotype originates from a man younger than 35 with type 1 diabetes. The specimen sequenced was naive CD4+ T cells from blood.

The CDR3 bases are TGTGCCAGCAGCTCCGGACTATCCTACGAGCAGTACTTC. This translates into CASSSGLSYEQYF. The rearrangement joins TRBV7-2 to TRBJ2-7, with D tentatively TRBD2 (6 bases). CDR3 length: 13 amino acids. V dropped 4 bases and J dropped 1 base, with 8 bases sitting between them. Germline assignment: CDR1 SGHTA and CDR2 FQGNSA.